The 9 T cell receptor beta chains below come from one sample, sequenced in a study of post-analysis software for immune sequencing data. General study points: With TRBV5-6, TRBV5-1 and TRBV20-1 included, about 5 TRBV segments were more frequent in patients than in controls.

Sequencing libraries made from TCR beta cDNA carried unique molecular identifiers. TCRdb re-called the PCR reads through MiXCR, storing one row per CDR3 protein. The top ten hold 4.6% of the sample, which has 800,000 to 950,000 distinct CDR3 sequences, around 50% seen once. The antigens of these receptors remain unknown. Sequencing was carried out using blood. The receptor set was obtained from a girl aged 10-17 years with multiple sclerosis.

This chain connects TRBV7-8 to TRBJ2-3; the D gene is possibly TRBD2 (5 bases). V dropped 3 bases and J dropped 5 bases, with 12 bases sitting between them. Germline CDR1 is SGHVS and CDR2 is FQNEAQ. This CDR3 is 14 amino acids long. CDR3 in DNA: TGTGCCAGCAGCTTCGTCCGGGGAAGAGATACGCAGTATTTT. The encoded protein is CASSFVRGRDTQYF. Complete variable domain (other parts from reference TRBV7-8 and TRBJ2-3): GAGVSQSPRYKVAKRGQDVALRCDPISGHVSLFWYQQALGQGPEFLTYFQNEAQLDKSGLPSDRFFAERPEGSVSTLKIQRTQQEDSAVYLCASSFVRGRDTQYFGPGTRLTVL.

This clonotype was counted between two and nine times. V and J are TRBV7-8 and TRBJ2-7; D gene ambiguous. V was shortened by 1 base and J by 0 bases, with 13 bases between the two germline ends. CDR1 is SGHVS and CDR2 is FQNEAQ in the germline V gene. This CDR3 spans 16 amino acids. The CDR3 bases are TGTGCCAGCAGCTTAGGGCTGCACCCAATCTCCTACGAGCAGTACTTC. Translated, it gives CASSLGLHPISYEQYF.

V gene TRBV12-3 or TRBV12-4 combines with J gene TRBJ2-7; 7 positions match TRBD2. CDR3 length: 14 amino acids. Trimming removed 6 bases from V and 2 bases from J; junction bases left unmatched: 7. Here the CDR3 reads CASSSRLATYEQYF. The CDR3 DNA follows: TGTGCCAGCAGCTCGAGACTAGCCACCTACGAGCAGTACTTC.

This clonotype was counted between two and nine times. The chain joins TRBV3-1 to TRBJ2-4, with TRBD2 matching over 7 bases. The DNA matches TRBJ2-7 better at its end, which makes the J call doubtful. Germline CDR1 is LGHDT and CDR2 is YNNKEL (reference sequence). The CDR3 is 15 residues long. This CDR3 reads CASSQAVAGTYEQYF. CDR3 nucleotides: TGTGCCAGCAGCCAAGCGGTAGCGGGCACCTACGAGCAGTACTTC.

This chain uses TRBV7-2 with TRBJ2-1, with D perhaps TRBD1 (6 bases). The CDR3 is made up of 13 amino acids. CDR1 is SGHTA and CDR2 is FQGNSA in the germline V gene. V was trimmed by 5 bases and J by 14 bases, leaving 19 bases between them. The CDR3 loop is CASSLSVDRVEFF. The CDR3 DNA sequence: TGTGCCAGCAGCCTTAGTGTGGACAGAGTGGAGTTCTTC.

The J gene is TRBJ2-5, the V gene TRBV20-1, with D perhaps matching TRBD2 (6 bases). The DNA matches TRBJ2-7 better at its end, which makes the J call doubtful. This CDR3 comprises 12 residues. Germline CDR1 is DFQATT and CDR2 is SNEGSKA (reference sequence). CDR3 loop: CSARPSAGEQYF. CDR3 nucleotide sequence: TGCAGTGCTAGACCTAGCGCAGGCGAGCAGTACTTC.

The rearrangement joins TRBV20-1 to TRBJ2-1; D remains ambiguous. The CDR3 extends over 14 amino acids. CDR1 is DFQATT, CDR2 SNEGSKA, per germline (reference sequence). V shed 7 bases and J shed 3 bases, with 16 bases lying between them. The CDR3 coding sequence is TGCAGTGGTCCGGGTCCAAGGGACTACAATGAGCAGTTCTTC. This gives the protein CSGPGPRDYNEQFF.

This chain links TRBV20-1 with TRBJ2-7, with D possibly TRBD2 on 6 matching bases. The J call could be wrong; TRBJ2-5 is a better fit for the DNA end. Looked up from germline, CDR1 is DFQATT and CDR2 is SNEGSKA (reference sequence). The length of the CDR3 is 15 residues. The CDR3 bases are TGCAGTGCTAGAGAGCCGGGAGTTTTCACAGAGACCCAGTACTTC. It encodes CSAREPGVFTETQYF.

Here the CDR3 reads CASGGTRLDSKQFF. As DNA, the CDR3 is TGTGCCAGCGGAGGGACACGGCTGGACTCGAAGCAGTTCTTC. The chain recombines TRBV14 with TRBJ2-1; D is perhaps TRBD1 or TRBD2 (6 bases each). The germline V and J ends were trimmed by 8 bases and 11 bases, with 22 bases remaining between them. This CDR3 region has 14 residues. Germline CDR1 and CDR2: SGHDN and FVKESK.